The rows below give T cell receptor beta chains drawn from one sample of a study of graft-versus-host responses after intestinal transplantation. This table comes from immunoSEQ multiplex PCR, and its TCRdb copy is limited to in-frame clones, with some not included. The sample records under 20,000 clones, about 90% being singletons. The sequences come from bone marrow, collected around 120 days after intestinal transplantation. Receptors were obtained from a human patient who received an intestinal transplant, so some T cells may come from the graft donor. CDR3s include the opening cysteine and the closing phenylalanine or tryptophan. A D gene is named only where the DNA matches it firmly. Clone size is given for some rows only: seen once, a few or many times, or a class if the clone is expanded.

V: TRBV7-9; J: TRBJ2-7; size: NA; D: NA; DNA: TGTGCCAGCAGCCTCCCGGACATTCTCTCCTACGAGCAGTACTTC; CDR3: CASSLPDILSYEQYF
V: TRBV6-5; J: TRBJ1-2; size: NA; D: NA; DNA: TGTGCCAGCAGTTACGGGGGGAACTATGGCTACACCTTC; CDR3: CASSYGGNYGYTF
V: TRBV28; J: TRBJ1-5; size: NA; D: NA; DNA: TGTGCCAGCAGTTTATTCCGGACAGCAAATCAGCCCCAGCATTTT; CDR3: CASSLFRTANQPQHF
V: TRBV6-1; J: TRBJ1-1; size: NA; D: NA; DNA: TGTGCCAGCAAGGAGGGTGGAAGGGCTTTCTTT; CDR3: CASKEGGRAFF
V: TRBV5-4; J: TRBJ2-7; size: NA; D: TRBD1; DNA: TGTGCCAGCAGCTTGGAGGACAGGGTTCGGTACTTC; CDR3: CASSLEDRVRYF
V: TRBV7-9; J: TRBJ1-3; size: NA; D: NA; DNA: TGTGCCAGCAGCTCACCAATTCCAGGGGCTGGAAACACCATATATTTT; CDR3: CASSSPIPGAGNTIYF
V: TRBV14; J: TRBJ2-7; size: NA; D: NA; DNA: TGTGCCAGCAGCCTCCAGTTGGGCCTTCAATACTACGAGCAGTACTTC; CDR3: CASSLQLGLQYYEQYF
V: TRBV9; J: TRBJ2-1; size: once; D: NA; DNA: TGTGCCAGCAGCATCCACTACAGGGGACTTTACAATGAGCAGTTCTTC; CDR3: CASSIHYRGLYNEQFF
V: TRBV13; J: TRBJ2-1; size: NA; D: TRBD2; DNA: TGTGCCAGCAGCCCGGGACTAGCGGGTCAGCAAGAGCAGTTCTTC; CDR3: CASSPGLAGQQEQFF
V: TRBV7-3; J: TRBJ2-1; size: NA; D: TRBD2; DNA: TGTGCCAGCAGCTTTCTGACTAGCGGGGGCTACAATGAGCAGTTCTTC; CDR3: CASSFLTSGGYNEQFF
V: TRBV25-1; J: TRBJ2-3; size: NA; D: NA; DNA: TGTGCCAGCCGGGTGGGCACAGATACGCAGTATTTT; CDR3: CASRVGTDTQYF
V: TRBV11-3; J: TRBJ2-1; size: NA; D: TRBD1; DNA: TGTGCCAGCAGCCCCGGAGACAGGGGAACGTACAATGAGCAGTTCTTC; CDR3: CASSPGDRGTYNEQFF
V: TRBV15; J: TRBJ1-4; size: NA; D: NA; DNA: TGTGCCACCAGCAGTAGACGGGCAACTAATGAAAAACTGTTTTTT; CDR3: CATSSRRATNEKLFF
V: TRBV7-9; J: TRBJ2-1; size: NA; D: NA; DNA: TGTGCCAGCAGCTTAGATGGGGGAGTGTTCTACAATGAGCAGTTCTTC; CDR3: CASSLDGGVFYNEQFF
V: TRBV30; J: TRBJ2-7; size: NA; D: TRBD1; DNA: TGTGCCTGGAGTACCGCTCGGGGACAGGGCTACGAGCAGTACTTC; CDR3: CAWSTARGQGYEQYF
V: TRBV6-4; J: TRBJ2-1; size: NA; D: NA; DNA: TGTGCCAGCAGTCCCGAGGGGGGACCATACAATGAGCAGTTCTTC; CDR3: CASSPEGGPYNEQFF
V: TRBV19; J: TRBJ1-5; size: NA; D: NA; DNA: TGTGCCAGTAGTATATTCAGGGGCACTAGCAATCAGCCCCAGCATTTT; CDR3: CASSIFRGTSNQPQHF
V: TRBV2; J: TRBJ2-1; size: NA; D: NA; DNA: TGTGCCAGCAGGACTGGGAGAAGCTCCTACAATGAGCAGTTCTTC; CDR3: CASRTGRSSYNEQFF
V: TRBV9; J: TRBJ1-2; size: NA; D: NA; DNA: TGTGCCAGCAGTCCGGATGGCTACACCTTC; CDR3: CASSPDGYTF
V: TRBV9; J: TRBJ1-2; size: NA; D: TRBD1; DNA: TGTGCCAGCAGCGCCGCCCGGGACAGAAACTATGGCTACACCTTC; CDR3: CASSAARDRNYGYTF
V: TRBV27; J: TRBJ1-2; size: NA; D: TRBD1; DNA: TGTGCCAGCAGTCCGGGACAGGGGCTTAACTATGGCTACACCTTC; CDR3: CASSPGQGLNYGYTF
V: TRBV5-1; J: TRBJ1-1; size: NA; D: TRBD1; DNA: TGCGCCAGCAGCGCCGGACAGGGAACGAACACTGAAGCTTTCTTT; CDR3: CASSAGQGTNTEAFF
V: TRBV4-1; J: TRBJ2-7; size: once; D: TRBD2; DNA: TGCGCCAGCAGCCAGTCACAAGCGGGGAATTACGAGCAGTACTTC; CDR3: CASSQSQAGNYEQYF
V: TRBV7-9; J: TRBJ1-5; size: NA; D: NA; DNA: TGTGCCAGCAGCTTCGGACACCCGGGGGGCCAGCCCCAGCATTTT; CDR3: CASSFGHPGGQPQHF
V: TRBV5-5; J: TRBJ2-7; size: NA; D: NA; DNA: TGTGCCAGCAGCCCGGACGGGACCTACGAGCAGTACTTC; CDR3: CASSPDGTYEQYF
V: TRBV4-1; J: TRBJ2-3; size: once; D: NA; DNA: TGCGCCAGCAGCCCTTTAAAACCGGGGGAGTTAAGGATCAGCACAGATACGCAGTATTTT; CDR3: CASSPLKPGELRISTDTQYF
V: TRBV6-1; J: TRBJ1-2; size: NA; D: TRBD1; DNA: TGTGCCAGCAGTGTTTCTTTTCAGTGGCGGGACAGAACCACTAACTATGGCTACACCTTC; CDR3: CASSVSFQWRDRTTNYGYTF
V: TRBV6-5; J: TRBJ2-7; size: NA; D: TRBD2; DNA: TGTGCCAGCAGTTACTCCGCGGGAGGTTCCTACGAGCAGTACTTC; CDR3: CASSYSAGGSYEQYF
V: TRBV4-3; J: TRBJ2-7; size: NA; D: NA; DNA: TGCGCCAGCAGCCAAGAGTCGGGATTATACGAGCAGTACTTC; CDR3: CASSQESGLYEQYF
V: TRBV4-2; J: TRBJ2-7; size: NA; D: NA; DNA: TGTGCCAGCAGCCAAGAGGCGGGCCTGACAGGACCCTACGAGCAGTACTTC; CDR3: CASSQEAGLTGPYEQYF
V: TRBV6-1; J: TRBJ1-5; size: NA; D: NA; DNA: TGTGCCAGCAGTGAAGGGCAGAGCAATCAGCCCCAGCATTTT; CDR3: CASSEGQSNQPQHF
V: TRBV6-1; J: TRBJ2-6; size: NA; D: NA; DNA: TGTGCCAGCAGTGGGCGGTCCTCTGGGGCCAACGTCCTGACTTTC; CDR3: CASSGRSSGANVLTF
V: TRBV5-1; J: TRBJ2-7; size: NA; D: TRBD1; DNA: TGCGCCAGCAGCTTGGGTGGGACAGGCTTCTACGAGCAGTACTTC; CDR3: CASSLGGTGFYEQYF
V: TRBV19; J: TRBJ2-1; size: NA; D: TRBD2; DNA: TGTGCCAGTAGTACGGCCGTTGGCGGGAGGGCCGCCAATGAGCAGTTCTTC; CDR3: CASSTAVGGRAANEQFF
V: TRBV28; J: TRBJ2-7; size: NA; D: NA; DNA: TGTGCCAGCAGTTTTGTAACAGGAGGATCCTACGAGCAGTACTTC; CDR3: CASSFVTGGSYEQYF
V: TRBV5-4; J: TRBJ2-1; size: NA; D: TRBD2; DNA: TGTGCCAGCAGCTTCCCAGGACTAGCGGGATACAATGAGCAGTTCTTC; CDR3: CASSFPGLAGYNEQFF
V: TRBV19; J: TRBJ1-5; size: NA; D: NA; DNA: TGTGCCAGTACCTTCCATGACAGGTCGTTTAATCAGCCCCAGCATTTT; CDR3: CASTFHDRSFNQPQHF
V: TRBV6-1; J: TRBJ2-7; size: once; D: TRBD1; DNA: TGTGCCCTCAGCCCCGGGACAGGGGCCGAGCAGTACTTC; CDR3: CALSPGTGAEQYF
V: TRBV27; J: TRBJ2-3; size: NA; D: TRBD1; DNA: TGTGCCAGCAGTTTGATCCCTGTGGGACAGTTCTCAGATACGCAGTATTTT; CDR3: CASSLIPVGQFSDTQYF
V: TRBV27; J: TRBJ2-7; size: once; D: TRBD1; DNA: TGTGCCAGCAGTTCGGGACAGAACTACGAGCAGTACTTC; CDR3: CASSSGQNYEQYF
V: TRBV6-5; J: TRBJ2-7; size: NA; D: NA; DNA: TGTGCCAGCAGTTATGCAAGCTCCTACGAGCAGTACTTC; CDR3: CASSYASSYEQYF
V: TRBV7-3; J: TRBJ2-1; size: NA; D: TRBD1; DNA: TGTGCCAGCAGCTTGAACTCCGGGACAGTCAGATACAATGAGCAGTTCTTC; CDR3: CASSLNSGTVRYNEQFF
V: TRBV19; J: TRBJ1-4; size: NA; D: NA; DNA: TGTGCCAGTAGTATTGGCCCCCTCGGGGAAAAACTGTTTTTT; CDR3: CASSIGPLGEKLFF
V: TRBV4-1; J: TRBJ2-7; size: NA; D: NA; DNA: TGCGCCAGCAGCCAACGGATCAGTGACTACGAGCAGTACTTC; CDR3: CASSQRISDYEQYF
V: TRBV4-1; J: TRBJ2-3; size: NA; D: NA; DNA: TGCGCCAGCAGCCAAGCTGGAGATACGCAGTATTTT; CDR3: CASSQAGDTQYF
V: TRBV28; J: TRBJ2-6; size: NA; D: NA; DNA: TGTGCCAGCAGTTTGACCCCCTCTGGGGCCAACGTCCTGACTTTC; CDR3: CASSLTPSGANVLTF
V: TRBV5-6; J: TRBJ2-2; size: NA; D: NA; DNA: TGTGCCAGCACCCCGGGCGTCGGGGCCGGGGAGCTGTTTTTT; CDR3: CASTPGVGAGELFF
V: TRBV6-5; J: TRBJ1-1; size: NA; D: NA; DNA: TGTGCCAGCAGTGACCGGGACAACACTGAAGCTTTCTTT; CDR3: CASSDRDNTEAFF
V: TRBV27; J: TRBJ2-7; size: NA; D: NA; DNA: TGTGCCAGCAGTTGGGCCCCCCCAGCTCCAGCCCAGGGGCAGTACTTC; CDR3: CASSWAPPAPAQGQYF
V: TRBV2; J: TRBJ1-5; size: NA; D: NA; DNA: TGTGCCAGCAGTGTAAAAGATAGCAATCAGCCCCAGCATTTT; CDR3: CASSVKDSNQPQHF
V: TRBV5-1; J: TRBJ2-5; size: NA; D: TRBD1; DNA: TGCGCCAGCAGCCTACGACAGGGGGAGACCCAGTACTTC; CDR3: CASSLRQGETQYF
V: TRBV7-8; J: TRBJ2-5; size: NA; D: TRBD2; DNA: TGTGCCAGCAGCCCCTCCCCGGGACTAGCCGGAGATACCCAGTACTTC; CDR3: CASSPSPGLAGDTQYF
V: TRBV19; J: TRBJ1-4; size: NA; D: NA; DNA: TGTGCCAGTAAGAACCCTGCGGATGAAAAACTGTTTTTT; CDR3: CASKNPADEKLFF
V: TRBV6-5; J: TRBJ2-2; size: NA; D: TRBD2; DNA: TGTGCCAGCAGTTACTTTCGGGAGGCGGCCGGGGAGCTGTTTTTT; CDR3: CASSYFREAAGELFF
V: TRBV5-4; J: TRBJ2-1; size: NA; D: NA; DNA: TGTGCCAGCAGCTTGGCGGCTAGCGCGTCAATCAATGAGCAGTTCTTC; CDR3: CASSLAASASINEQFF
V: TRBV28; J: TRBJ2-1; size: once; D: TRBD2; DNA: TGTGCCAGCAGTTTTTCCGGGACTAGCGGGTCGAATGAGCAGTTCTTC; CDR3: CASSFSGTSGSNEQFF
V: TRBV15; J: TRBJ1-2; size: NA; D: NA; DNA: TGTGCCACCAGCAGAGATCGCTCCTGGATATCCTCTAACTATGGCTACACCTTC; CDR3: CATSRDRSWISSNYGYTF
V: TRBV28; J: TRBJ1-2; size: NA; D: NA; DNA: TGTGCCAGCGGGCCAGGGTCTAACTATGGCTACACCTTC; CDR3: CASGPGSNYGYTF
V: TRBV27; J: TRBJ2-7; size: NA; D: NA; DNA: TGTGCCAGCAAACTACTACTAGGGGACTTCTACGAGCAGTACTTC; CDR3: CASKLLLGDFYEQYF